This T cell receptor (beta chain) is drawn from a study of blood T cell repertoires in COVID-19 (dated by TCRdb to the early 2020s). General notes on the study: Collaborator samples came from the United States, Italy and Spain and covered acute and convalescent phases of COVID-19. The samples were drawn from two sources: the first 160 participants of the ongoing ImmuneRACE study, and fewer than 1,500 subjects contributed by 6 global collaborators. Sample metadata almost always included a de-identified subject ID, COVID-19 status, age in years and sex. Subjects who had been exposed to COVID-19, were actively infected with it, or had recovered from it provided the deeply sampled blood TCRbeta repertoires that made up the dataset. Where available, HLA class I and class II types were taken from metadata supplied by the sample provider and were not determined by assay-based typing. The repertoires were released in a freely available public database meant as a resource for research on the immune response to SARS-CoV-2. The material from the prospective study consisted of cDNA or gDNA derived from T cells, B-cell-depleted T cells, or PBMCs.

In Seattle, one collaborating source enrolled patients while the infection was active and tracked those patients longitudinally over the course of disease. The collaborating institutions used their own protocols to collect whole blood in K2EDTA tubes. For TCRbeta analysis, collaborators shipped samples as frozen whole blood, isolated PBMCs, or DNA extracted from either of those sample types. TCRbeta CDR3 regions were amplified from genomic DNA by means of the immunoSEQ Assay, a bias-controlled multiplex PCR. On the study's bioinformatics: The number of nucleated cells in each sample was estimated from the amplification of reference gene primers within the assay. To quantify the absolute abundance of each unique TCRbeta CDR3 rearrangement, sequence reads were collapsed and filtered. For each sample, productive Simpson clonality was calculated as the square root of Simpson's diversity index across productive rearrangements. This is the immuneACCESS table as TCRdb keeps it, with only in-frame sequences that have V and J called. A part of the clones is gone; compared with another copy, unresolved V genes explain less than half, and the rest is unexplained. The D gene and trimming were derived from the DNA, and the V and J assignments and clone size from that table. The sample table shows some 290,000 clones, and approximately 91% are seen once. Together, the top ten hold 11% of the sample.

Worth noting for this clone: Its antigen target is currently unknown. The input lacks base qualities; no much larger clone sits a single base away.

Points the paper makes about the study in general: Clinical and demographic metadata were provided uncurated, with the amount varying by source and participant.

This receptor was taken from a woman under 40 with COVID-19, enrolled during active disease. The sample taken for sequencing was peripheral blood.

Read as DNA, the sequence is TGTGCCAGCTCACGGGACAGATCGAAAGAGACCCAGTACTTC. Translated, it gives CASSRDRSKETQYF. The sequence joins TRBV18 to TRBJ2-5; 7 bases in the junction line up with TRBD1. The germline V gene supplies CDR1 KGHSH and CDR2 LQKENI. The CDR3 spans 14 residues, from the cysteine through the phenylalanine. Left in the record is the CDR3 DNA by itself, 42 bases read in frame from the first base. V has 4 bases trimmed and J has 3 bases trimmed; junction bases matching no gene number 5.